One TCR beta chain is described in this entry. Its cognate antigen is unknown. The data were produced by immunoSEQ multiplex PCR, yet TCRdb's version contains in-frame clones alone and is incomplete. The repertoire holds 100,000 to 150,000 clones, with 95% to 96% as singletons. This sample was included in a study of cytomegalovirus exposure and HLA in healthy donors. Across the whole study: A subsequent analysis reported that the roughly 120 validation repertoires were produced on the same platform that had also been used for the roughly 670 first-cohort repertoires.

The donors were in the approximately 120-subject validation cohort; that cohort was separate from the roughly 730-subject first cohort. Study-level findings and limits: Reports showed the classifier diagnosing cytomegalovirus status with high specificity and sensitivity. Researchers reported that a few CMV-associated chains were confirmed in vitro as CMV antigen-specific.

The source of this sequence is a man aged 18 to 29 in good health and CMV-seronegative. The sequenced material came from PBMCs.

The CDR3 sequence is CASSQGDRAAYEQYF. CDR3 nucleotide sequence: TGCGCCAGCAGCCAAGGTGACAGGGCGGCCTACGAGCAGTACTTC. The chain joins TRBV4-1 to TRBJ2-7; TRBD1 aligns across 7 bases. Germline assignment: CDR1 MGHRA and CDR2 YSYEKL. V shed 1 base and J 2 bases; nucleotides not matched to a gene: 5. CDR3 length equals 15 residues.